The 21 T cell receptor beta chains given below trace back to one sample, sequenced in a study of T cells after yellow fever vaccination. One entry per CDR3 protein results from TCRdb running MiXCR on the 5' RACE reads. The profile shows more than 300,000 distinct CDR3 sequences, about 4.5% of them singletons. Here the sequenced sample was PBMCs, taken 15 days after the yellow fever booster vaccination. Receptors were obtained from a man younger than 30 who received the YFV17D yellow fever vaccine.

This clonotype was seen ten or more times. The chain employs TRBV5-1 and TRBJ2-2; 8 nucleotides align to TRBD2. V dropped 0 bases and J dropped 5; count of bases not matched to a gene: 6. Germline V gene sequence: CDR1 SGHRS, CDR2 YFSETQ. The CDR3 contains 16 residues. CDR3 coding DNA: TGCGCCAGCAGCTTGGCCCAACTAGCGGTTACCGGGGAGCTGTTTTTT. Amino acids: CASSLAQLAVTGELFF.

This clonotype turned up a few times. V usage is TRBV19 and J usage is TRBJ1-2, with D unclear. V lost 7 bases and J lost 4, with 13 bases in between. Germline values: CDR1 LNHDA, CDR2 SQIVND (reference sequence). The CDR3 runs 13 residues. The CDR3 sequence: CASTTGGSYGYTF. CDR3 nucleotide sequence: TGTGCCAGTACCACTGGAGGGTCCTATGGCTACACCTTC.

This clonotype occurred many times. The genes are TRBV7-2 and TRBJ2-1, with TRBD2 matching 9 bases. The J segment lost 10 bases and the V segment lost 1 base, leaving 2 bases of the junction unmatched. The CDR3 sequence is 13 residues long. Germline V gene sequence: CDR1 SGHTA, CDR2 FQGNSA. This chain's CDR3 is CASSLGLAGEQFF. In nucleotides, the CDR3 is TGTGCCAGCAGCTTAGGGCTAGCGGGAGAGCAGTTCTTC.

CDR3 nucleotides: TGTGCCAGCAGCACCTCTCCCTCTGGGGCCAACGTCCTGACTTTC. This sequence encodes CASSTSPSGANVLTF. The chain couples TRBV9 to TRBJ2-6; D gene ambiguous. The V and J ends lost 4 bases and 0 bases respectively, with 8 bases between them. CDR3 length: 15 amino acids. Per germline, CDR1 SGDLS and CDR2 YYNGEE.

This sequence joins TRBV12-3 or TRBV12-4 and TRBJ1-6; D is possibly TRBD1 (5 bases). Trimming removed 8 bases at V and 10 bases at J, with 18 bases between. This CDR3 has 14 residues. DNA for the CDR3: TGTGCCAGCCGCAGAGAAGGGGTCGGCTCACCCCTCCACTTT. This gives the protein CASRREGVGSPLHF.

V is TRBV5-1 and J is TRBJ1-6; D ambiguous. V was clipped by 2 bases and J by 9 bases, with 12 bases between them. CDR1 is SGHRS and CDR2 is YFSETQ in the germline V gene. The CDR3 spans 14 residues. CDR3 nucleotides: TGCGCCAGCAGCTTCCGGACGCTCGGTTCACCCCTCCACTTT. As protein: CASSFRTLGSPLHF.

This clonotype was detected many times. The chain links TRBV6-2 or TRBV6-3 to TRBJ2-3; D is perhaps TRBD1 (5 bases). CDR1 is MNHEY and CDR2 is SVGEGT in the germline V gene. This CDR3 region has 15 residues. Trimming stripped 5 bases from V and 2 bases from J, with 14 bases between. CDR3 coding DNA: TGTGCCAGCAGTCCCAGCGCAGGGTTCACAGATACGCAGTATTTT. This translates into CASSPSAGFTDTQYF.

V is TRBV19 and J is TRBJ1-1; the D is unclear. Per germline, CDR1 LNHDA and CDR2 SQIVND (reference sequence). Deletions cut 5 bases from V and 0 bases from J, with 10 bases between. This CDR3 has 14 amino acids. The CDR3: CASSSEGMNTEAFF. Here the CDR3 DNA reads TGTGCCAGTAGTTCCGAGGGTATGAACACTGAAGCTTTCTTT.

This clonotype was seen only a few times. The chain has TRBV29-1 and TRBJ2-7; D is undetermined. The CDR3 sequence is 11 residues long. The V end was cut by 7 bases, the J end by 4 bases, with 11 bases between. Germline V gene data show CDR1 as SQVTM and CDR2 as ANQGSEA. The CDR3 region is CSAQTDYEQYF. In DNA, the CDR3 is TGCAGCGCCCAGACGGATTACGAGCAGTACTTC.

This clonotype appeared a few times. The J gene is TRBJ2-1, the V gene TRBV29-1, with 11 positions matching TRBD1. The germline V gene has CDR1 SQVTM and CDR2 ANQGSEA. The ends lost 4 bases at V and 6 bases at J; junction bases unmatched: 8. CDR3 length: 15 amino acids. The CDR3 protein is CSVVRGQGAINEQFF. For the CDR3, the DNA is TGCAGCGTTGTCCGAGGACAGGGGGCCATCAATGAGCAGTTCTTC.

This clonotype was found many times. The chain links TRBV20-1 to TRBJ2-5; no clear D. This CDR3 has 12 amino acids. Looked up from germline, CDR1 is DFQATT and CDR2 is SNEGSKA (reference sequence). Trimming pared 4 bases from V and 2 bases from J, leaving 8 bases between. The CDR3 region is CSAITVQETQYF. CDR3 sequence (DNA): TGCAGTGCTATTACAGTTCAAGAGACCCAGTACTTC.

This clonotype was recorded many times. The V and J genes are TRBV20-1 and TRBJ2-1; no definite D call. V gave up 5 bases and J gave up 10 bases, with 12 bases separating them. Germline CDR1 and CDR2: DFQATT and SNEGSKA (reference sequence). The CDR3 is 11 amino acids. The CDR3 sequence is CSAVPLGEQFF. CDR3 DNA: TGCAGTGCTGTGCCCCTCGGGGAGCAGTTCTTC.

The sample holds a few counts of this clonotype. V and J are TRBV27 and TRBJ2-1; no clear D. Germline V lookup: CDR1 MNHEY, CDR2 SMNVEV (reference sequence). V lost 8 bases, J lost 7 bases, and 9 bases lay in between. The CDR3 runs 11 residues. The CDR3 spells CASGLGNEQFF. The DNA of the CDR3 is TGTGCCAGCGGGTTAGGGAATGAGCAGTTCTTC.

The V and J genes are TRBV29-1 and TRBJ2-5, with 12 bases aligning to TRBD1. Germline loops: CDR1 SQVTM, CDR2 ANQGSEA. This CDR3 has 14 amino acids. V was clipped by 7 bases and J by 6 bases; unmatched bases: 9. The CDR3 sequence is CSAEGDRGPQTQYF. The CDR3 DNA follows: TGCAGCGCCGAAGGGGACAGGGGGCCTCAGACCCAGTACTTC.

This clonotype was counted between two and nine times. V and J are TRBV30 and TRBJ1-2; D is unresolved. CDR3 length equals 11 residues. Germline lookup yields CDR1 GTSNPN and CDR2 SVGIG (reference sequence). V shed 4 bases and J shed 2 bases, with 5 bases lying between them. In DNA form, the CDR3 reads TGTGCCTGGACGGAAAACTATGGCTACACCTTC. Its translation: CAWTENYGYTF.

This clonotype was counted ten times or more. The rearrangement links TRBV7-6 to TRBJ2-7; 8 bases are a match to TRBD2. Trimming took 5 bases from V and 3 from J; bases not matched to a gene: 6. The CDR3 is made up of 14 amino acids. CDR1 is SGHVS and CDR2 is FNYEAQ in the germline V gene. The CDR3 nucleotides read TGTGCCAGCAGCCCCGGGGGGGGGCTCTACGAGCAGTACGTC. Translated, it gives CASSPGGGLYEQYV.

Only a few counts were recorded for this clonotype. The rearrangement uses TRBV5-5 and TRBJ2-1, with TRBD1 identical over 7 bases. J was trimmed by 2 bases and V by 3 bases; bases with no gene match: 11. This CDR3 has 17 residues. Germline CDR1 SGHKS, CDR2 YYEKEE (reference sequence). CDR3 coding DNA: TGTGCCAGCAGCTCCATGGGCACAGGGGTCCCCTACAATGAGCAGTTCTTC. As protein: CASSSMGTGVPYNEQFF.

This clonotype has more than one count but fewer than ten. Here the CDR3 DNA reads TGCGCCAGCAGCTCGGACAGGGGGAAGGATACGCAGTATTTT. Protein product: CASSSDRGKDTQYF. The chain links TRBV4-3 to TRBJ2-3, with 10 bases aligning to TRBD1. The CDR3 extends over 14 amino acids. The germline CDR1 and CDR2 sequences are LGHNA and YSLEER. J lost 6 bases, V lost 5 bases, and 5 bases had no gene match.

This clonotype was found many times. This chain uses TRBV6-5 with TRBJ1-5, with D unresolved. In germline, CDR1 is MNHEY, CDR2 SVGAGI. The CDR3 consists of 13 residues. Trimming cost V 2 bases and J 4 bases, with 6 bases left between them. CDR3 region: CASSYNSNQPQHF. Here the CDR3 DNA reads TGTGCCAGCAGTTACAACAGTAATCAGCCCCAGCATTTT.

CDR3 amino acids: CASSSLVGGTEAFF. In DNA, the CDR3 is TGTGCCAGCAGTTCACTGGTTGGGGGCACTGAAGCTTTCTTT. This chain connects TRBV12-3 or TRBV12-4 to TRBJ1-1, with D maybe TRBD1 (5 bases). The CDR3 spans 14 residues. Deletions cut 4 bases from V and 4 bases from J, with 13 bases between.

This clonotype came up a few times. V is TRBV7-2 and J is TRBJ2-7; the D gene is possibly TRBD1 (6 bases). The germline V gene has CDR1 SGHTA and CDR2 FQGNSA. CDR3 length equals 14 residues. Trimming took off 3 bases at V and 5 bases at J, with 14 bases between the two ends. Here the CDR3 DNA reads TGTGCCAGCAGCTTGTTGCCCCGGGACAACGAGCAGTACGTC. The encoded protein is CASSLLPRDNEQYV.